Here is one TCR beta chain with its context. The CDR3 loop spans 14 amino acids. The ends were cut back, 7 bases at V and 7 bases at J, with 17 bases in the middle. TCRdb re-analysed the 5' RACE reads in MiXCR, keeping a single row per CDR3 protein. The sample consists of hundreds of thousands of distinct CDR3 sequences, around 20% of them appearing once. This sample was included in a study of T-cell memory formation after mild COVID-19. Material: PBMCs or a T cell subset sorted from them (not recorded which). The V and J genes are TRBV12-3 or TRBV12-4 and TRBJ2-1, with D perhaps TRBD2 (6 bases). The TCR comes from an adult woman who had mild COVID-19 (a few samples of this study predate the infection). Cell type and time point are not known. CDR3 residues: CASNGEARRNEQFF. DNA for the CDR3: TGTGCCAGCAATGGGGAGGCCCGAAGGAATGAGCAGTTCTTC.